These T cell receptor beta chains were read from a single sample in a study of CD8 T cells in Susac syndrome. Via MiXCR, TCRdb re-called the immunoSEQ multiplex PCR reads, giving one row per CDR3 protein. This sample yields about 130,000 distinct CDR3 sequences, of which around 95% are seen a single time; under 0.2% belongs to the top ten. The sequencing input was CD8+ T cells from PBMCs. The receptors were gathered from a human donor with Susac syndrome. Each CDR3 is given with its conserved first and last residue. A D gene is named only where the DNA matches it firmly. Only some rows state a clone size, as once, few, many or a class for expanded clones.

d_call	clone_size	v_call	j_call	cdr3_aa	cdr3_nt
-	-	TRBV28	TRBJ2-5	CASSPNRDGRETQYF	TGTGCCAGCAGCCCAAACAGGGACGGTCGGGAGACCCAGTACTTC
TRBD2	-	TRBV20-1	TRBJ2-4	CSASMTSGSIQYF	TGCAGTGCTAGTATGACTAGCGGGAGTATTCAGTACTTC
TRBD2	-	TRBV12-3/TRBV12-4	TRBJ2-3	CASIYSGNPDTQYF	TGTGCCAGCATTTATAGCGGGAATCCAGATACGCAGTATTTT
TRBD2	-	TRBV24-1	TRBJ2-1	CATSGLAGSNEQFF	TGTGCCACCAGTGGACTAGCGGGAAGTAATGAGCAGTTCTTC
TRBD2	-	TRBV7-8	TRBJ2-1	CASSLALVAAGRRNEQFF	TGTGCCAGCAGCTTAGCGCTTGTTGCAGCGGGAAGGAGGAATGAGCAGTTCTTC
-	-	TRBV19	TRBJ2-1	CASSPLTGYEQFF	TGTGCCAGTAGTCCTCTCACGGGCTATGAGCAGTTCTTC
TRBD2	-	TRBV3-1	TRBJ2-7	CASSQDLGSSGLYEQYF	TGTGCCAGCAGCCAAGATCTTGGGTCTAGCGGACTTTACGAGCAGTACTTC
TRBD2	-	TRBV12-3/TRBV12-4	TRBJ2-3	CASSLAGAPDTQYF	TGTGCCAGCAGTCTAGCGGGAGCACCAGATACGCAGTATTTT
-	-	TRBV28	TRBJ2-7	CASSPMTGTYEQYF	TGTGCCAGCAGTCCGATGACAGGAACCTACGAGCAGTACTTC
TRBD2	-	TRBV10-2	TRBJ2-7	CASSESELAGGEQYF	TGCGCCAGCAGTGAGTCGGAACTAGCGGGAGGTGAGCAGTACTTC
-	-	TRBV28	TRBJ1-4	CASSHEATNEKLFF	TGTGCCAGCAGCCATGAGGCAACTAATGAAAAACTGTTTTTT
TRBD1	-	TRBV6-2/TRBV6-3	TRBJ1-2	CASSWDRGPDGYTF	TGTGCCAGCAGTTGGGACAGGGGCCCGGATGGCTACACCTTC
TRBD2	-	TRBV28	TRBJ2-1	CASNPREGQSYNEQFF	TGTGCCAGCAACCCGCGGGAGGGCCAATCCTACAATGAGCAGTTCTTC
TRBD2	few	TRBV6-5	TRBJ2-3	CASSYLAGDGTDTQYF	TGTGCCAGCAGTTACCTAGCGGGAGATGGTACAGATACGCAGTATTTT
TRBD1	-	TRBV9	TRBJ2-1	CASRPGQGYNEQFF	TGTGCCAGCAGGCCGGGACAGGGGTACAATGAGCAGTTCTTC
-	-	TRBV30	TRBJ1-3	CAWKWVLDTIYF	TGTGCCTGGAAGTGGGTTCTCGACACCATATATTTT
TRBD2	-	TRBV6-1	TRBJ2-5	CASSRGLAGWPRETQYF	TGTGCCAGCAGCAGGGGACTAGCGGGGTGGCCCAGGGAGACCCAGTACTTC
-	-	TRBV20-1	TRBJ2-1	CSAPTSNEQFF	TGCAGTGCGCCGACTAGCAATGAGCAGTTCTTC
TRBD2	-	TRBV5-4	TRBJ2-2	CASSLLAGSDTGELFF	TGTGCCAGCAGCCTACTAGCGGGGAGTGACACCGGGGAGCTGTTTTTT
TRBD2	-	TRBV12-3/TRBV12-4	TRBJ2-7	CASSPSGRDEQYF	TGTGCCAGCAGTCCCTCAGGGAGGGACGAGCAGTACTTC
-	-	TRBV20-1	TRBJ1-1	CSASLIEGEAFF	TGCAGTGCTAGTCTAATAGAGGGAGAGGCTTTCTTT
-	-	TRBV2	TRBJ1-1	CASRKTGLNTEAFF	TGTGCCAGCAGGAAGACAGGACTGAACACTGAAGCTTTCTTT
TRBD1	-	TRBV7-6	TRBJ2-7	CASSLGGGPFEQYF	TGTGCCAGCAGCTTAGGAGGGGGCCCCTTCGAGCAGTACTTC
TRBD2	-	TRBV28	TRBJ2-1	CASTYSTGLAGDNEQFF	TGTGCCAGCACCTATAGTACCGGACTAGCGGGAGACAATGAGCAGTTCTTC
-	-	TRBV4-1	TRBJ1-1	CASSQGQGSTEAFF	TGCGCCAGCAGCCAAGGGCAGGGAAGCACTGAAGCTTTCTTT
TRBD1	-	TRBV7-3	TRBJ1-1	CASSGTGGLSF	TGTGCCAGCTCCGGGACAGGGGGCCTTAGCTTT
-	-	TRBV4-1	TRBJ2-3	CASSQDLSDTQYF	TGCGCCAGCAGCCAGGATCTGTCAGATACGCAGTATTTT
TRBD2	-	TRBV4-1	TRBJ2-1	CASSQDGLAGYNEQFF	TGCGCCAGCAGCCAAGACGGACTAGCGGGTTACAATGAGCAGTTCTTC
-	-	TRBV19	TRBJ2-2	CASSIQSVGTGELFF	TGTGCCAGTAGTATCCAATCAGTCGGCACCGGGGAGCTGTTTTTT
TRBD1	-	TRBV20-1	TRBJ1-2	CSAPLRGETYF	TGCAGTGCTCCACTCAGGGGGGAGACCTATTTC
TRBD1	-	TRBV29-1	TRBJ2-7	CSVGGTGLYEQYF	TGCAGCGTTGGTGGGACAGGCCTCTACGAGCAGTACTTC
TRBD2	-	TRBV5-1	TRBJ2-1	CASRPGRTVKYNEQFF	TGCGCCAGCAGACCCGGGAGGACCGTGAAGTACAATGAGCAGTTCTTC
-	-	TRBV3-1	TRBJ2-1	CASSQVYSLNNEQFF	TGTGCCAGCAGCCAAGTATACTCCCTCAACAATGAGCAGTTCTTC
TRBD1	-	TRBV11-2	TRBJ2-3	CASSHRARTGGTDTQYF	TGTGCCAGCAGCCACCGCGCCCGGACAGGGGGCACAGATACGCAGTATTTT
-	-	TRBV3-1	TRBJ1-1	CASSPSGQWNTEAFF	TGTGCCAGCAGCCCCTCGGGCCAGTGGAACACTGAAGCTTTCTTT
-	-	TRBV9	TRBJ1-2	CASSAPRTANYGYTF	TGTGCCAGCAGCGCTCCCCGGACGGCCAACTATGGCTACACCTTC
-	-	TRBV4-1	TRBJ2-7	CASSPTGIQGYEQYF	TGCGCCAGCAGCCCAACCGGGATCCAGGGATACGAGCAGTACTTC
-	-	TRBV9	TRBJ2-1	CASISLGTIYNEQFF	TGTGCCAGCATCTCCCTTGGGACAATTTACAATGAGCAGTTCTTC
-	-	TRBV7-8	TRBJ2-5	CASSSAGAQETQYF	TGTGCCAGCAGCTCCGCAGGGGCCCAAGAGACCCAGTACTTC
-	-	TRBV19	TRBJ2-3	CASRRTPTDTQYF	TGTGCCAGTAGAAGGACCCCCACAGATACGCAGTATTTT
TRBD2	-	TRBV19	TRBJ2-3	CASSPLAGTDTQYF	TGTGCCAGTAGTCCACTAGCGGGCACAGATACGCAGTATTTT
-	-	TRBV18	TRBJ2-1	CASSLLLEGHEQFF	TGTGCCAGCTCACTCCTCCTAGAGGGGCATGAGCAGTTCTTC
-	-	TRBV5-4	TRBJ1-2	CASSDEWAVGGYTF	TGTGCCAGCAGCGATGAGTGGGCGGTGGGCGGCTACACCTTC
-	-	TRBV19	TRBJ2-7	CASSMFEESGEQYF	TGTGCCAGTAGTATGTTCGAGGAGTCTGGGGAGCAGTACTTC
-	-	TRBV19	TRBJ2-1	CASTLDGASHNEQFF	TGTGCCAGTACCTTGGATGGAGCGAGCCACAATGAGCAGTTCTTC
TRBD2	-	TRBV10-3	TRBJ2-7	CAISESREGSEQYF	TGTGCCATCAGTGAGTCACGGGAGGGGTCCGAGCAGTACTTC
TRBD2	-	TRBV11-3	TRBJ2-3	CASSSWARTSGRTDTQYF	TGTGCCAGCAGCTCCTGGGCCAGGACTAGCGGGAGGACAGATACGCAGTATTTT
-	-	TRBV5-6	TRBJ1-2	CASSLGPTSLYGYTF	TGTGCCAGCAGCTTGGGACCGACCTCCCTCTATGGCTACACCTTC
TRBD2	-	TRBV11-2	TRBJ2-5	CASSLILAGGETQYF	TGTGCCAGCAGCTTAATACTAGCGGGAGGGGAGACCCAGTACTTC
TRBD1	-	TRBV20-1	TRBJ1-1	CSAGGQGASEAFF	TGCAGTGCTGGGGGACAGGGGGCATCAGAAGCTTTCTTT
TRBD1	-	TRBV10-2	TRBJ2-7	CAIGQGADEQYF	TGCGCCATCGGACAGGGGGCAGACGAGCAGTACTTC
-	-	TRBV28	TRBJ2-1	CASSGRGRGNEQFF	TGTGCCAGCAGTGGCCGGGGACGCGGCAATGAGCAGTTCTTC
-	-	TRBV9	TRBJ2-1	CASSVGGGNEQFF	TGTGCCAGCAGCGTAGGGGGTGGGAATGAGCAGTTCTTC
-	-	TRBV30	TRBJ2-1	CAWSVVNEQFF	TGTGCCTGGAGTGTCGTAAATGAGCAGTTCTTC